The 14 T cell receptor beta chains in this list originate from one sample, sequenced in a study of cytomegalovirus exposure and HLA in healthy donors. Primers for the PCR totalled 60 Vbeta and 13 Jbeta. Clones were read by immunoSEQ multiplex PCR, and TCRdb kept only the in-frame ones, dropping some. Its listing shows tens of thousands of clones. The sequencing sample was made of PBMCs. Source of these receptors: a man aged 45-65 years in good health and CMV-seropositive.

This chain links TRBV7-9 with TRBJ2-7; TRBD2 matches at 10 bases. CDR1 is SEHNR, CDR2 FQNEAQ, per germline (reference sequence). There are 15 residues in the CDR3. V shed 6 bases, J shed 4 bases, and the junction held 9 bases outside the gene matches. CDR3 coding DNA: TGTGCCAGCAGTGCTAGCGGGAGAGTGCGGTACGAGCAGTACTTC. Protein: CASSASGRVRYEQYF. Based on the CDR3 plus reference TRBV7-9 and TRBJ2-7, the full variable domain is DTGVSQNPRHKITKRGQNVTFRCDPISEHNRLYWYRQTLGQGPEFLTYFQNEAQLEKSRLLSDRFSAERPKGSFSTLEIQRTEQGDSAMYLCASSASGRVRYEQYFGPGTRLTVT.

CDR3 in DNA: TGTGCCAGCAGCGAACAGGGGGCTGAAAAACTGTTTTTT. It specifies CASSEQGAEKLFF. The rearrangement joins TRBV14 to TRBJ1-4, with 9 bases fitting TRBD1. Trimming at V came to 5 bases and at J to 7 bases, leaving 2 bases not matched to a gene. The CDR3 totals 13 residues. CDR1 and CDR2 from the germline V gene are SGHDN and FVKESK. Variable domain in full (rest from reference TRBV14 and TRBJ1-4): EAGVTQFPSHSVIEKGQTVTLRCDPISGHDNLYWYRRVMGKEIKFLLHFVKESKQDESGMPNNRFLAERTGGTYSTLKVQPAELEDSGVYFCASSEQGAEKLFFGSGTQLSVL.

The V call is TRBV15, the J call TRBJ2-3; 7 nucleotides line up with TRBD1. This CDR3 comprises 17 residues. The ends lost 0 bases at V and 2 bases at J; junction bases unmatched: 8. CDR1 LNHNV and CDR2 YYDKDF come from the germline V gene (reference sequence). The CDR3 reads CATSRDPRTGDTDTQYF. The DNA of the CDR3 is TGTGCCACCAGCAGAGATCCCCGGACAGGAGACACAGATACGCAGTATTTT.

The chain is built from TRBV6-1 and TRBJ1-1; possibly TRBD1 for D (6 bases). V shed 8 bases and J shed 4 bases, with 14 bases lying between them. The CDR3 is 13 amino acids. Germline lookup yields CDR1 MNHNS and CDR2 SASEGT. CDR3 loop: CASYFQGSTEAFF. CDR3 DNA sequence: TGTGCCAGCTATTTCCAGGGGAGCACTGAAGCTTTCTTT.

The genes are TRBV4-3 and TRBJ1-2, with 7 bases fitting TRBD1. In germline, CDR1 is LGHNA, CDR2 YSLEER. The V and J ends lost 0 bases and 3 bases, in that order; junction bases with no gene match: 4. The CDR3 is made up of 15 amino acids. This CDR3 is CASSQDPGGDYGYTF. In DNA, the CDR3 is TGCGCCAGCAGCCAAGACCCAGGGGGTGACTATGGCTACACCTTC.

J is TRBJ1-3 and V is TRBV13; maybe TRBD1 (5 bases). The CDR3 contains 13 residues. Trimming took off 5 bases at V and 2 bases at J, with 7 bases between the two ends. Germline CDR1 reads PRHDT; CDR2 reads FYEKMQ (reference sequence). The CDR3 here is CASSTTAGNTIYF. Here the CDR3 DNA reads TGTGCCAGCAGCACGACAGCTGGAAACACCATATATTTT.

DNA for the CDR3: TGTGCCAGCAGCTTGGGGCGGGGCGAGCAGTACGTC. As protein: CASSLGRGEQYV. This sequence joins TRBV5-6 and TRBJ2-7, with a weak D call TRBD2 (6 bases). Deletions cut 0 bases from V and 6 bases from J, with 7 bases between. Germline CDR1 is SGHDT and CDR2 is YYEEEE. The CDR3 has 12 amino acids.

The V gene is TRBV7-6, the J gene TRBJ2-7, with a weak D call TRBD1 (5 bases). V was trimmed by 4 bases and J by 2 bases, leaving 6 bases between them. This CDR3 region has 12 residues. CDR1 SGHVS and CDR2 FNYEAQ come from the germline V gene. CDR3 DNA sequence: TGTGCCAGCAGCTCAGGGACCTACGAGCAGTACTTC. Translating it yields CASSSGTYEQYF.

This sequence joins TRBV7-9 and TRBJ1-1; perhaps TRBD1 as D (6 bases). Germline V lookup: CDR1 SEHNR, CDR2 FQNEAQ (reference sequence). The CDR3 consists of 14 residues. V gave up 4 bases and J gave up 2 bases, with 11 bases separating them. The CDR3 spells CASSSWTDNTEAFF. Here the CDR3 DNA reads TGTGCCAGCAGCTCCTGGACAGACAACACTGAAGCTTTCTTT.

The chain combines TRBV4-3 with TRBJ2-3; the match to TRBD2 covers 13 bases. Germline CDR1 LGHNA, CDR2 YSLEER. The length of the CDR3 is 17 residues. V shed 1 base, J shed 2 bases, and the junction held 3 bases outside the gene matches. The CDR3 DNA reads as TGCGCCAGCAGCCAAGTGGGACTAGCGGGGCTCACAGATACGCAGTATTTT. Translating it yields CASSQVGLAGLTDTQYF.

This chain links TRBV30 with TRBJ2-3, with D maybe TRBD1 (6 bases). V shed 8 bases and J shed 4 bases, with 13 bases lying between them. The V gene's germline CDR1 is GTSNPN and CDR2 SVGIG (reference sequence). The CDR3 runs 12 residues. This CDR3 is CARDKGPDTQYF. The CDR3 bases are TGTGCCCGGGACAAGGGCCCAGATACGCAGTATTTT.

The chain recombines TRBV7-2 with TRBJ2-1, with TRBD1 matching 7 bases. Losses at the gene ends were 4 bases for V and 2 bases for J; bases not matched to a gene: 5. The CDR3 runs to 15 residues. Germline V lookup: CDR1 SGHTA, CDR2 FQGNSA. CDR3: CASSSPGGPYNEQFF. The DNA of the CDR3 is TGTGCCAGCAGCTCCCCAGGGGGTCCCTACAATGAGCAGTTCTTC.

The V and J genes are TRBV7-9 and TRBJ2-4; TRBD2 matches at 10 bases. Germline CDR1 SEHNR, CDR2 FQNEAQ (reference sequence). V gave up 5 bases and J gave up 4 bases; unmatched junction bases: 17. This CDR3 spans 19 amino acids. CDR3 amino acids: CASSRERSLAGFKKNIQYF. The CDR3 DNA reads TGTGCCAGCAGCCGAGAGAGGTCACTAGCGGGATTTAAGAAAAACATTCAGTACTTC.

In nucleotides, the CDR3 is TGTGCCAGCAGCCTCCGGGACAGCACTGAAGCTTTCTTT. It encodes CASSLRDSTEAFF. The chain couples TRBV7-9 to TRBJ1-1; TRBD1 matches at 7 bases. The V gene's germline CDR1 is SEHNR and CDR2 FQNEAQ (reference sequence). The V and J ends lost 5 bases and 4 bases, in that order; junction bases with no gene match: 4. The CDR3 totals 13 residues.